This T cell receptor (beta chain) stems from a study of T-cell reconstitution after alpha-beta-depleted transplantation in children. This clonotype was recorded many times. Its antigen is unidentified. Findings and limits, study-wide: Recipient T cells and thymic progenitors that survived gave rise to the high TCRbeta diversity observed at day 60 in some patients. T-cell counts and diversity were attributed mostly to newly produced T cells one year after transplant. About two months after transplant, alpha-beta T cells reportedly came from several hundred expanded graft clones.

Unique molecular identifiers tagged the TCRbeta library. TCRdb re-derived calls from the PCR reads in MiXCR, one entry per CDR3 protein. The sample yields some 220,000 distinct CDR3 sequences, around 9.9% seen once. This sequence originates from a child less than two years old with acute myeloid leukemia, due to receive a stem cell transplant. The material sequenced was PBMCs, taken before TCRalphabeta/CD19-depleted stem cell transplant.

DNA for the CDR3: TGCGCCAGCAGCTTTAGTATTGAAATCTCCTACAATGAGCAGTTCTTC. Encoded protein: CASSFSIEISYNEQFF. The chain recombines TRBV5-1 with TRBJ2-1; D gene ambiguous. Trimming pared 2 bases from V and 0 bases from J, leaving 12 bases between. CDR3 length equals 16 residues. Germline V gene lookup returns CDR1 SGHRS and CDR2 YFSETQ.